This TCR beta chain was recovered during a study of blood T cell repertoires in COVID-19. Study background: Material from acute and convalescent COVID-19 was sourced from the United States, Italy and Spain. Sample material is recorded as cDNA or gDNA derived from T cells, B-cell-depleted T cells, or PBMCs.

CDR1 is SGDLS and CDR2 is YYNGEE in the germline V gene. The CDR3 runs 13 residues. Trimming shortened V by 4 bases and J by 7 bases, and 11 bases separated the two germline ends. In the original analysis: Estimation of nucleated cell counts relied on the amplification of reference gene primers. Profiled with immunoSEQ multiplex PCR; TCRdb holds only in-frame clones, not every one. V and J calls and clone size follow that table, whereas D and trimming were derived from the DNA. The table lists some 26,000 clones, around 85% of them singletons, with 8% to 10% in the top ten. V is TRBV9 and J is TRBJ2-2, with a possible D match to TRBD1 (7 bases). The sample comprised peripheral blood. This TCR came from a human donor with active COVID-19. The donor label of this sample is uncertain. This CDR3 is CASSPRGDGELFF. CDR3 in DNA: TGTGCCAGCAGCCCCAGGGGGGACGGGGAGCTGTTTTTT.